This T cell receptor (beta chain) was captured in a study of blood T cell repertoires in COVID-19. The overall study: Whether acute or convalescent, the COVID-19 samples came from the United States, Italy and Spain. PBMCs, B-cell-depleted T cells, or T cells were the source of the cDNA or gDNA that made up the material.

Methods used by the authors: Amplification from reference gene primers served as the basis for estimated nucleated cell counts. This table comes from immunoSEQ multiplex PCR, and its TCRdb copy is limited to in-frame clones, with some not included. Clonal size and the V and J genes are those of that table, whereas D and trimming came from the DNA. The sample lists around 100,000 clones, roughly 92% occurring once. Material for sequencing was peripheral blood. This receptor was taken from a man in his sixties or seventies with acute or convalescent COVID-19.

CDR3 amino acids: CASSLVQGGNSPLHF. The CDR3 DNA is TGCGCCAGCAGCTTGGTACAGGGTGGTAATTCACCCCTCCACTTT. V usage is TRBV5-1 and J usage is TRBJ1-6, with D possibly TRBD1 on 6 matching bases. Germline V lookup: CDR1 SGHRS, CDR2 YFSETQ. This CDR3 contains 15 residues. V shed 0 bases and J shed 6 bases, with 10 bases lying between them.